This T cell receptor (beta chain) was observed in a study of blood T cell repertoires in COVID-19. Libraries were prepared by immunoSEQ multiplex PCR; TCRdb keeps only in-frame clonotypes and omits some of them. In the table there are 35,000 to 50,000 clones, 70% to 90% of which are singletons. The CDR3 is made up of 13 amino acids. Between the trimmed V and J ends, which lost 7 bases and 0 bases, there was a span of 10 bases. Germline V CDR1 and CDR2: SGHRS, YFSETQ. The chain employs TRBV5-1 and TRBJ1-2, with D uncertain. The receptor was derived from a human donor in a cohort sampled during active COVID-19. The sample was peripheral blood. The CDR3 spells CASGPESNYGYTF. The CDR3 DNA sequence: TGCGCCAGCGGCCCGGAGTCTAACTATGGCTACACCTTC.